This record covers a single T cell receptor beta chain. Generated by immunoSEQ multiplex PCR, the TCRdb table keeps only in-frame clones and is missing some. The sample yields around 250,000 clones, roughly 80% seen once. The CDR3 loop spans 15 amino acids. In germline, CDR1 is SGDLS, CDR2 YYNGEE. V was pared by 0 bases and J by 0 bases, with 9 bases between. The record originates from a study of blood T cell repertoires in COVID-19. Study context: Specimens from acute and convalescent COVID-19 originated in the United States, Italy and Spain. PBMCs, B-cell-depleted T cells, or T cells were the source of the cDNA or gDNA that made up the material.

Adults between roughly 18 and 100 years of age took part from fewer than 30 US areas. Researchers sorted participants into cohorts using their self-reported clinical history. The chain carries TRBV9 and TRBJ1-1; D is uncertain. This receptor was identified in a man aged 25-45 years with acute COVID-19. Material for sequencing was PBMCs or T cells enriched from blood (not recorded which). CDR3 residues: CASSVGLRMNTEAFF. The CDR3 DNA sequence: TGTGCCAGCAGCGTAGGTCTCAGAATGAACACTGAAGCTTTCTTT. Full variable domain (missing parts from reference TRBV9 and TRBJ1-1): DSGVTQTPKHLITATGQRVTLRCSPRSGDLSVYWYQQSLDQGLQFLIQYYNGEERAKGNILERFSAQQFPDLHSELNLSSLELGDSALYFCASSVGLRMNTEAFFGQGTRLTVV.